This TCR beta chain originates from a study of shared T cell receptors in the human thymus. Trimming shortened V by 2 bases and J by 1 base, and 5 bases separated the two germline ends. The V gene's germline CDR1 is MNHEY and CDR2 SVGAGI. This CDR3 contains 14 residues. Assay used: immunoSEQ multiplex PCR; TCRdb lists only in-frame clones, some missing. This table has roughly 700,000 clones, around nine tenths appearing once. This same sample was also taken into another study, of human thymus T cells.

The source of this sequence is a boy younger than two with a congenital heart defect. The rearrangement joins TRBV6-5 to TRBJ2-2; D gene unclear. Sequenced sample: thymocytes. The CDR3 loop reads CASSYHGNTGELFF. The CDR3 DNA reads TGTGCCAGCAGTTACCACGGGAACACCGGGGAGCTGTTTTTT.